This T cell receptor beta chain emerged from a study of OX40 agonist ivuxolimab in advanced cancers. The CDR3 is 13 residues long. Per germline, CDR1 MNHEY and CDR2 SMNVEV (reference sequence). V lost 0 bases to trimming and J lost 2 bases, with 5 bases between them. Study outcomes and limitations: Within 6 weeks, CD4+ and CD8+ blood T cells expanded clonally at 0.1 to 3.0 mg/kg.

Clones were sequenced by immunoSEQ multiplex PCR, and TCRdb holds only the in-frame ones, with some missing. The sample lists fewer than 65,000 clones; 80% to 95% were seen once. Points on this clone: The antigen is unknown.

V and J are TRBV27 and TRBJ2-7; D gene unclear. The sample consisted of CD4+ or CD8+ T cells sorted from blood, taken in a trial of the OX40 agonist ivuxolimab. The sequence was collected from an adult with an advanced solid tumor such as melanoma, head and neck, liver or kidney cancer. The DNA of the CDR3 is TGTGCCAGCAGTTTATCGTCCGCCTACGAGCAGTACTTC. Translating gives CASSLSSAYEQYF.